This T cell receptor (beta chain) was documented in a study of T cells after yellow fever vaccination. Study at large: By means of CD3, CD45RA, CCR7 and CD95, the EM, EMRA, CM and Tscm memory subsets were sorted.

This clonotype appeared many times. V was pared by 2 bases and J by 4 bases, with 11 bases between. The germline CDR1 and CDR2 sequences are MNHEY and SMNVEV (reference sequence). This CDR3 is 14 amino acids long. TCRdb re-called the 5' RACE reads with MiXCR, one entry per CDR3 protein. The data contain 20,000 to 25,000 distinct CDR3 sequences, less than 4% of them singletons. The material sequenced was PBMCs, either bulk or a sorted T-cell subset (CD4+, CD8+, memory, or dextramer-sorted; not recorded which), taken approximately 40 days after the first yellow fever vaccination. This receptor was obtained from a young man who received the YFV17D yellow fever vaccine. The J gene is TRBJ1-1, the V gene TRBV27; D unresolved. CDR3 loop: CASSLGKVATEAFF. Written as DNA, the CDR3 is TGTGCCAGCAGTTTAGGGAAGGTGGCCACTGAAGCTTTCTTT.